These 17 T cell receptor beta chains were all obtained from the same sample, sequenced in a study of tumor-infiltrating lymphocytes in primary liver carcinoma (dated by TCRdb to between 2016 and 2019). Without any cell sorting, total RNA and DNA were extracted together from approximately 22-30 mg of bulk tissue using the AllPrep DNA/RNA mini kit. Sequencing took place on an Illumina HiSeq 2500. A constant-region primer and ProtoScript II reverse transcriptase were used to reverse-transcribe TCRbeta-specific cDNA from approximately 450 ng total RNA. TCRbeta libraries were built with three nested multiplex PCR rounds, a slightly modified ARM-PCR procedure. The first two PCR rounds used multiplex TRBV1-TRBV30 forward primers with a Cbeta reverse primer, each for 10 cycles. Using fastp trimming at Q25 and MiXCR clonotype assembly, TCRdb reanalyzed the public sequencing data and kept in-frame beta chains. Identical CDR3 proteins give one entry, which carries the most common genes and DNA. This sample comprises about 92,000 distinct CDR3 sequences, less than 70% of them detected only once. Jointly, the top ten make up approximately 30% of the sample.

The sequencing input was tumor-adjacent normal liver tissue. The source of these receptors is a man in his forties with primary liver carcinoma and hepatitis B virus infection.

As concerns this clonotype: This clone may be a read error of a much larger clone one base away. The rearrangement joins TRBV5-6 to TRBJ2-3; 7 bases are shared with TRBD2. The CDR3 totals 16 residues. From germline, CDR1 is SGHDT and CDR2 YYEEEE. The DNA of the CDR3 is TGTGCCAACAGCTTGGCGGCGGGGGTCCCTACAGATACGCAGTATTTT. Encoded protein: CANSLAAGVPTDTQYF.

To note about this clonotype: At one of its ends the junction is not consistent with the germline gene, which may arise from a read error. The chain couples TRBV11-2 to TRBJ2-3; D gene uncertain. The CDR3 loop spans 12 amino acids. CDR1 and CDR2 (germline): SGHAT, FQNNGV. The CDR3 DNA reads TGTGCCAGCAACTTAATGGTCGGTACACAGTATTTT. This translates into CASNLMVGTQYF. Based on the CDR3 plus reference TRBV11-2 and TRBJ2-3, the full variable domain is EAGVAQSPRYKIIEKRQSVAFWCNPISGHATLYWYQQILGQGPKLLIQFQNNGVVDDSQLPKDRFSAERLKGVDSTLKIQPAKLEDSAVYLCASNLMVGTQYFGPGTRLTVL.

Concerning this clonotype itself: It may be a read error: a sequence one base away is much more abundant. This chain connects TRBV10-3 to TRBJ2-2; 7 bases are a match to TRBD1. V dropped 6 bases and J dropped 0; count of bases not matched to a gene: 4. The CDR3 loop spans 15 amino acids. Per germline, CDR1 ENHRY and CDR2 SYGVKD. The CDR3 DNA sequence: TGTGCCATCAGGGTCGGGACAGCGAACACCGGGGAGCTGTTTTTT. It specifies CAIRVGTANTGELFF.

As DNA, the CDR3 is TGTGCCAGCAGCCAGGGACTGGCGGGAGTGAAAGAGAAATACTTC. Translated: CASSQGLAGVKEKYF. V and J are TRBV14 and TRBJ2-7; 7 bases are a match to TRBD2. The V gene's germline CDR1 is SGHDN and CDR2 FVKESK. The CDR3 has 15 amino acids. The V and J ends lost 3 bases and 13 bases, in that order; junction bases with no gene match: 18.

The chain combines TRBV11-2 with TRBJ2-5; weak D call: TRBD1 (6 bases). With 10 bases removed from V and 4 bases from J, the gap between germline ends came to 22 bases. This CDR3 has 15 amino acids. CDR1 and CDR2 (germline): SGHAT, FQNNGV. CDR3 loop: CANSPFRGLGETQYF. The CDR3 DNA sequence: TGTGCCAATAGCCCCTTCAGGGGTTTGGGAGAGACCCAGTACTTC.

Comment on this clonotype: One end of the junction does not line up with germline, which may come from a read error. The chain is built from TRBV6-5 and TRBJ2-7, with TRBD2 matching 9 bases. The CDR3 is 15 residues long. Germline CDR1 reads MNHEY; CDR2 reads SVGAGI. The DNA for the CDR3 is TGTGCCAGCGGTCACGAGACTAGCGGCCCCTACGAGCACTACTTC. It codes for CASGHETSGPYEHYF.

Ten or more counts support this clonotype. This chain links TRBV29-1 with TRBJ2-7, with D possibly being TRBD2 (6 bases). Germline V gives CDR1 SQVTM, CDR2 ANQGSEA. The CDR3 sequence is 12 residues long. The germline V and J ends were trimmed by 6 bases and 2 bases, with 11 bases remaining between them. The chain's CDR3 is CSVRRETYEQYF. CDR3 bases: TGCAGCGTGAGGAGGGAAACCTACGAGCAGTACTTC.

Details on this clonotype: This may come from a read error, since a much larger clone is one base off. The missing conserved phenylalanine or tryptophan at the end of this CDR3 makes a read error likely. V is TRBV12-3 or TRBV12-4 and J is TRBJ1-3; D is perhaps TRBD1 (5 bases). Deletions cut 6 bases from V and 2 bases from J, with 8 bases between. This CDR3 contains 13 residues. The CDR3 DNA follows: TGTGCCAGCAGAAGGGGTCCTGGAAACACCATATATTCT. Translated: CASRRGPGNTIYS.

Remarks on this clonotype: This sequence may be a read error, since a much larger clone differs from it by one base. The genes are TRBV5-4 and TRBJ2-1; weak D call: TRBD2 (5 bases). Germline V gene lookup returns CDR1 SGHNT and CDR2 YYREEE (reference sequence). The CDR3 covers 15 residues. CDR3 DNA sequence: TGTGCCAGCAGCTTCGCAGGAGGACCTTACAATGACCAGTTCTTC. Amino acid sequence: CASSFAGGPYNDQFF.

Comment on this clonotype: A much more abundant neighbour one base away suggests this may be a read error. The chain recombines TRBV6-2 or TRBV6-3 with TRBJ2-3; a weak D match, TRBD2 (6 bases). The ends were cut back, 8 bases at V and 5 bases at J, with 23 bases in the middle. The CDR3 is 16 residues long. In germline, CDR1 is MNHEY, CDR2 SVGEGT. In DNA form, the CDR3 reads TGTGCCAGCCGTGGCGCGGGACGGGTTCGAATAGATACGCAGTATTTT. Residues: CASRGAGRVRIDTQYF.

This chain joins TRBV2 and TRBJ2-3; D may be TRBD2 (6 bases). V dropped 7 bases and J dropped 0 bases, with 14 bases sitting between them. CDR1 and CDR2 from the germline V gene are SNHLY and FYNNEI. This CDR3 spans 15 amino acids. The CDR3 region has the DNA TGTGCCAGCACCGACGGGGGAATCAGCACAGATACGCAGTATTTT. This encodes CASTDGGISTDTQYF.

This chain connects TRBV11-2 to TRBJ1-2, with D possibly TRBD1 on 5 matching bases. The CDR3 is 13 amino acids. Germline V lookup: CDR1 SGHAT, CDR2 FQNNGV. V was cut by 4 bases and J by 5 bases, with 11 bases left in between. Written as DNA, the CDR3 is TGTGCCAGCAGCTCAGAGGGGAGTTATGGCTACACCTTC. This encodes CASSSEGSYGYTF.

This clonotype was detected only a few times. The CDR3 spells CASSPPTGLNTGELFF. In DNA form, the CDR3 reads TGTGCCAGCTCACCACCGACAGGTCTGAACACCGGGGAGCTGTTTTTT. V and J are TRBV18 and TRBJ2-2; D is possibly TRBD1 (6 bases). Germline lookup yields CDR1 KGHSH and CDR2 LQKENI. The CDR3 runs 16 residues. V was shortened by 0 bases and J by 1 base, with 9 bases between the two germline ends.

This clonotype was counted between two and nine times. At one boundary the junction diverges from the germline segment, which might be a read error. V usage is TRBV4-1 and J usage is TRBJ2-7; D is possibly TRBD1 (6 bases). Germline CDR1 MGHRA, CDR2 YSYEKL. CDR3 length: 13 amino acids. The CDR3 sequence is CASSRVQGDERYF. In nucleotides, the CDR3 is TGTGCCAGCAGCCGTGTACAGGGCGACGAGCGGTACTTC.

This clonotype was observed a single time. Because it lacks the conserved phenylalanine or tryptophan at the end, this CDR3 is likely a read error. The rearrangement uses TRBV10-3 and TRBJ2-5, with 8 bases lining up with TRBD2. Germline lookup yields CDR1 ENHRY and CDR2 SYGVKD. The CDR3 is 15 residues long. Written as DNA, the CDR3 is TGCGCCATCAGTGAGGAGGGCGGGAGGAGTAAGACCCAGTACTAC. It is translated as CAISEEGGRSKTQYY.

Concerning this clonotype: A much larger clonotype is one base distant, so this may be a read error. This chain connects TRBV6-2 or TRBV6-3 to TRBJ2-7, with TRBD2 identical over 8 bases. The CDR3 has 15 amino acids. Germline V gene lookup returns CDR1 MNHEY and CDR2 SVGEGT. V was clipped by 6 bases and J by 4 bases; unmatched bases: 11. The CDR3 loop reads CASRRTSWWWYEQYF. DNA for the CDR3: TGTGCCAGCAGAAGGACTAGCTGGTGGTGGTACGAGCAGTACTTC.

With respect to this clonotype: This CDR3 fails to terminate in the conserved phenylalanine or tryptophan, so it likely reflects a read error. V and J are TRBV14 and TRBJ2-2; the D is unclear. Germline values: CDR1 SGHDN, CDR2 FVKESK. This CDR3 spans 13 amino acids. The DNA of the CDR3 is TGTGCCAGCAGCCAATACTACACTGGGGAGCTGTTTTGT. Amino acid sequence: CASSQYYTGELFC.